These 5 T cell receptor beta chains came from one sample sequenced in a study of molecular identifiers for immune sequencing clone quantification. TCRdb re-analysed the PCR reads in MiXCR, keeping a single row per CDR3 protein. The sample holds about 97,000 distinct CDR3 sequences, about 35% seen once. Sequencing used naive CD8+ T cells from blood, with Jurkat cell RNA spiked in. This sample's subset: FACS-sorted CD8+CD4-CCR7+CD45RA+ naive T cells. The receptors here all came from a human donor in good health. Some libraries in this study had Jurkat cell RNA spiked in.

The chain carries TRBV9 and TRBJ2-3, with D perhaps matching TRBD2 (5 bases). Trimming shortened V by 2 bases and J by 4 bases, and 8 bases separated the two germline ends. The CDR3 is 13 amino acids. CDR1 and CDR2 (germline): SGDLS, YYNGEE. CDR3 protein: CASSVEGPDTQYF. The DNA of the CDR3 is TGTGCCAGCAGCGTCGAGGGCCCAGATACGCAGTATTTT.

This clonotype was detected ten times or more. V usage is TRBV20-1 and J usage is TRBJ1-6, with 9 bases lining up with TRBD1. CDR1 and CDR2 (germline): DFQATT, SNEGSKA (reference sequence). The CDR3 consists of 15 residues. V shed 6 bases, J shed 7 bases, and the junction held 10 bases outside the gene matches. In DNA form, the CDR3 reads TGCAGTGCGGGACAGGGTCTGATCCTGAATTCACCCCTCCACTTT. Its translation: CSAGQGLILNSPLHF.

The chain carries TRBV20-1 and TRBJ2-4; D possibly corresponds to TRBD2 (5 bases). Germline V lookup: CDR1 DFQATT, CDR2 SNEGSKA (reference sequence). The CDR3 totals 13 residues. The germline V and J ends were trimmed by 0 bases and 6 bases, with 9 bases remaining between them. The CDR3 sequence: CSARDKLGNIQYF. Here the CDR3 DNA reads TGCAGTGCTAGAGATAAACTAGGAAACATTCAGTACTTC.

The table lists this clonotype with a few counts. The gene calls are TRBV6-2 or TRBV6-3 and TRBJ2-2; 9 bases are a match to TRBD1. Per the germline V gene, CDR1 is MNHEY and CDR2 is SVGEGT. Germline trimming cut 4 bases from V and 8 bases from J; bases unmatched to any gene: 11. This CDR3 spans 16 amino acids. The CDR3 bases are TGTGCCAGCAGTTCCTTGGACAGGGGTGTTGCGGGGGAGCTGTTTTTT. Amino acid sequence: CASSSLDRGVAGELFF.

The chain carries TRBV28 and TRBJ1-1; D is unresolved. The CDR3 length is 15 residues. V was shortened by 7 bases and J by 5 bases, with 20 bases between the two germline ends. Germline V gene data show CDR1 as MDHEN and CDR2 as SYDVKM. CDR3 protein: CASTTEGWAVTEAFF. Here the CDR3 DNA reads TGTGCCAGCACCACCGAGGGTTGGGCCGTGACTGAAGCTTTCTTT.